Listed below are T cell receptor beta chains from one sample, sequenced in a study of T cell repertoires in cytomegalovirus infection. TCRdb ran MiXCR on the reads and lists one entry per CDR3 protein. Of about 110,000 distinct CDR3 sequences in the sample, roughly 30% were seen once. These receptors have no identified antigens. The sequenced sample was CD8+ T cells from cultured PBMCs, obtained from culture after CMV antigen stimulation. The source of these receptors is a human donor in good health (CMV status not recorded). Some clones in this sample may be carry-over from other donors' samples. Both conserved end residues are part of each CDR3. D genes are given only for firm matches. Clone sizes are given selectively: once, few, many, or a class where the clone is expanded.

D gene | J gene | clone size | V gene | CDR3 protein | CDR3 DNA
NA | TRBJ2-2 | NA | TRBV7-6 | CASSSTTGELFF | TGTGCCAGCAGCTCGACCACCGGGGAGCTGTTTTTT
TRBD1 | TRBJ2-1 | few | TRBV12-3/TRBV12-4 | CASSLRDRVNEQFF | TGTGCCAGCAGTTTAAGGGACAGGGTAAATGAGCAGTTCTTC
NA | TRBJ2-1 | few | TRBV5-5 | CASSLVNRERGEQFF | TGTGCCAGCAGCTTGGTAAACAGGGAGCGAGGTGAGCAGTTCTTC
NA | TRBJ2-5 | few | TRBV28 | CASSRRGQTQYF | TGTGCCAGCAGTCGCAGGGGACAGACCCAGTACTTC
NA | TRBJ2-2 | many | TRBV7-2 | CASSLKGETGELFF | TGTGCCAGCAGCTTAAAGGGGGAGACCGGGGAGCTGTTTTTT
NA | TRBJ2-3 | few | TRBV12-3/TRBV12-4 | CASSLSNRADTQYF | TGTGCCAGCAGTTTAAGTAATAGGGCAGATACGCAGTATTTT
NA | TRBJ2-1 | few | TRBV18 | CASSAQGSSYNEQFF | TGTGCCAGCTCAGCTCAGGGGAGCTCCTACAATGAGCAGTTCTTC
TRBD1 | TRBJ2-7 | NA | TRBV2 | CASFGTDSSYEQYF | TGTGCCAGCTTCGGGACAGACAGCTCCTACGAGCAGTACTTC
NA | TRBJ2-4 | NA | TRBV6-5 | CASSLRRGQNIQYF | TGTGCCAGCAGTTTACGGCGGGGGCAAAACATTCAGTACTTC
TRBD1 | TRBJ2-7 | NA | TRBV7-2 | CASSSITPGQSSYEQYF | TGTGCCAGCAGCTCGATTACGCCGGGACAGAGCTCCTACGAGCAGTACTTC
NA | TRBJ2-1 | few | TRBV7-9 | CASSLAVGAAHSYNEQFF | TGTGCCAGCAGCTTAGCCGTCGGGGCAGCACACTCCTACAATGAGCAGTTCTTC